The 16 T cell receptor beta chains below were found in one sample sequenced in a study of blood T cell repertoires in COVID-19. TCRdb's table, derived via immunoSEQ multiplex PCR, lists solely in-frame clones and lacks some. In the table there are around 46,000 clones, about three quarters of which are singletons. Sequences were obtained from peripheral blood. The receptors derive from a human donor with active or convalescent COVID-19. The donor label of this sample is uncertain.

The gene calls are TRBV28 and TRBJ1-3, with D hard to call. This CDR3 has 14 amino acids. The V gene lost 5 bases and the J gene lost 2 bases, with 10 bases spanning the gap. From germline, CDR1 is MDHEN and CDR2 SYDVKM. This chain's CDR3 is CASSEGSPGNTIYF. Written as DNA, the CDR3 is TGTGCCAGCAGTGAGGGTAGCCCTGGAAACACCATATATTTT.

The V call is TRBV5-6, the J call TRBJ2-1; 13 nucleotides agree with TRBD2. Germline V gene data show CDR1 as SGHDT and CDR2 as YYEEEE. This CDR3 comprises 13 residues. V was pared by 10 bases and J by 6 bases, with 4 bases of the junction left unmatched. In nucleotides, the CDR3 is TGTGCCGGAACTAGCGGGAGGGTCAATGAGCAGTTCTTC. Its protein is CAGTSGRVNEQFF.

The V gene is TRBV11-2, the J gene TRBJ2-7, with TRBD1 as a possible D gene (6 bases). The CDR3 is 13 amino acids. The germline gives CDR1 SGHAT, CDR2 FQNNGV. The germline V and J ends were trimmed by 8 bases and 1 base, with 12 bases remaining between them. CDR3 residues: CASRWGLSYEQYF. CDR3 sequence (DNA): TGTGCCAGCCGATGGGGGCTTTCCTACGAGCAGTACTTC.

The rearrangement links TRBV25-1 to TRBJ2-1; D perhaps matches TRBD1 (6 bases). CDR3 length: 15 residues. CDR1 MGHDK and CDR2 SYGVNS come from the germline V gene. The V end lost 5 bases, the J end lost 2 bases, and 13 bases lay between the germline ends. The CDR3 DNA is TGTGCCAGCAGTAACCTCCGGGACACCTACAATGAGCAGTTCTTC. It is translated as CASSNLRDTYNEQFF.

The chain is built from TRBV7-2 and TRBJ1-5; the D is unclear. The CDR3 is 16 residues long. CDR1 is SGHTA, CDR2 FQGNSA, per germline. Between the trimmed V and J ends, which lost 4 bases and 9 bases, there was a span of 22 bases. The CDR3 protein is CASSWLTRPNSSPQHF. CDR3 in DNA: TGTGCCAGCAGCTGGCTGACACGCCCAAACTCATCGCCCCAGCATTTT.

For the CDR3, the DNA is TGTGCCAGCAGCCCTTACGATCTCGGCAAAAACATTCAGTACTTC. Its protein is CASSPYDLGKNIQYF. The chain couples TRBV7-2 to TRBJ2-4; D ambiguous. V lost 5 bases, J lost 3 bases, and 14 bases lay in between. The CDR3 spans 15 residues. Germline values: CDR1 SGHTA, CDR2 FQGNSA.

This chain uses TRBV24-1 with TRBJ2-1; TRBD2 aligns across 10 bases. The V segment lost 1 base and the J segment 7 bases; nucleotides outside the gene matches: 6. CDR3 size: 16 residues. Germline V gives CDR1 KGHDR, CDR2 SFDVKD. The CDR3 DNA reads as TGTGCCACCAGTGATTTAAAGCTAGCGGGAGAGAATGAGCAGTTCTTC. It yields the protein CATSDLKLAGENEQFF.

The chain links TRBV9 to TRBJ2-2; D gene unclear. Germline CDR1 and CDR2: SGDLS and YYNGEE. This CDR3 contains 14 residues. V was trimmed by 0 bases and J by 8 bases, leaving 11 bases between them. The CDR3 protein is CASSVEATVGELFF. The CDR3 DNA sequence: TGTGCCAGCAGCGTAGAGGCCACAGTTGGGGAGCTGTTTTTT.

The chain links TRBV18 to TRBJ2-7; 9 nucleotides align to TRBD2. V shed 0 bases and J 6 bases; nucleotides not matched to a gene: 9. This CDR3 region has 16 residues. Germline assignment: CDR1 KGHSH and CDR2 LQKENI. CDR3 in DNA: TGTGCCAGCTCACCACCGGGTGCGGGAGGGCCCTCCGAGCAGTACTTC. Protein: CASSPPGAGGPSEQYF.

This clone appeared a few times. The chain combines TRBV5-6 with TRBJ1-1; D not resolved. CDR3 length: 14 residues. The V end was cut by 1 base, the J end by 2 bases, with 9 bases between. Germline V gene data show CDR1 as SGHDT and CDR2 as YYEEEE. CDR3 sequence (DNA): TGTGCCAGCAGCTTGATGGTACTTAACACTGAAGCTTTCTTT. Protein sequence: CASSLMVLNTEAFF.

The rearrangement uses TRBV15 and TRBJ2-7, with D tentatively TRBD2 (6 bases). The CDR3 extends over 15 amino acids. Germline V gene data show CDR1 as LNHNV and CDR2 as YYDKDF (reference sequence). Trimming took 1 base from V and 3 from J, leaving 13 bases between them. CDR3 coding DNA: TGTGCCACCAGCAGAGCGGCTAGCGAGCACTACGAGCAGTACTTC. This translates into CATSRAASEHYEQYF.

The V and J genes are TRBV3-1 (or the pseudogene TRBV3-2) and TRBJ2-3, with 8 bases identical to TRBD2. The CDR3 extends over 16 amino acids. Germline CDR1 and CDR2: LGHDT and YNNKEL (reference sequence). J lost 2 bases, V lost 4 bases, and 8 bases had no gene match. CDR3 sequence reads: CASSRQRESVTDTQYF. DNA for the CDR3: TGTGCCAGCAGCCGGCAGCGGGAGTCCGTCACAGATACGCAGTATTTT.

CDR3 protein: CASSPDGDTEAFF. The CDR3 DNA is TGTGCCAGCAGTCCCGACGGGGACACTGAAGCTTTCTTT. The V gene is TRBV27, the J gene TRBJ1-1; the D is unclear. V was pared by 5 bases and J by 3 bases, with 10 bases between. The CDR3 extends over 13 amino acids. Germline CDR1 MNHEY, CDR2 SMNVEV (reference sequence).

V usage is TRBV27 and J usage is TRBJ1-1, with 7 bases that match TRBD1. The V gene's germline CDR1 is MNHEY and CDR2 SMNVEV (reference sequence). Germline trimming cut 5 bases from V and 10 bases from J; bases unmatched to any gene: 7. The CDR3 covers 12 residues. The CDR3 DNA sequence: TGTGCCAGCAGTGCTACAGGGGTCGGAGCTTTCTTT. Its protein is CASSATGVGAFF.

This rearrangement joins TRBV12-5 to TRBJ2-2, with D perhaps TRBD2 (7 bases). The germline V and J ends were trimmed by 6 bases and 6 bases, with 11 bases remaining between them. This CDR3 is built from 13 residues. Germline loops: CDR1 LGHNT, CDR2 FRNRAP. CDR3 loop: CASGVGGPGELFF. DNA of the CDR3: TGTGCTAGTGGCGTCGGGGGGCCCGGGGAGCTGTTTTTT.

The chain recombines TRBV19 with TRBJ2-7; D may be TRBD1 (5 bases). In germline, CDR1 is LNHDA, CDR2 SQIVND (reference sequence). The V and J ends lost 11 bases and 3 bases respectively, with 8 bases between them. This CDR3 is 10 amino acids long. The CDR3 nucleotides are TGTGCCCAGGGTTACTACGAGCAGTACTTC. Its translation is CAQGYYEQYF. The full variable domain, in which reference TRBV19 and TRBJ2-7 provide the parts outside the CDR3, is DGGITQSPKYLFRKEGQNVTLSCEQNLNHDAMYWYRQDPGQGLRLIYYSQIVNDFQKGDIAEGYSVSREKKESFPLTVTSAQKNPTAFYLCAQGYYEQYFGPGTRLTVT.